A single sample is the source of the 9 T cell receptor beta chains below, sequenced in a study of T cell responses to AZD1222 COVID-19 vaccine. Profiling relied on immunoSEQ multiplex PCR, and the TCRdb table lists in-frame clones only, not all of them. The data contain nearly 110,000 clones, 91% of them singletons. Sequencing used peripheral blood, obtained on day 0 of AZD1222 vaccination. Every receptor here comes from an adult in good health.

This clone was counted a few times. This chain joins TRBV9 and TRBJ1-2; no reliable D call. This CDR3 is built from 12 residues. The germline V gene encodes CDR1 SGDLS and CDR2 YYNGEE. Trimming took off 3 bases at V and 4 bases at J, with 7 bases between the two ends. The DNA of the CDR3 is TGTGCCAGCAGCGGAGGGCCCTATGGCTACACCTTC. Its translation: CASSGGPYGYTF.

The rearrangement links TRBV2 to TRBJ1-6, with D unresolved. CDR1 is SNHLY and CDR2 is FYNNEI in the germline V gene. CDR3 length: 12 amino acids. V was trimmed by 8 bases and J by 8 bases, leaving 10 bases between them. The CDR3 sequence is CASHQGDSPLHF. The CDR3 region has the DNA TGTGCCAGCCACCAAGGTGATTCACCCCTCCACTTT. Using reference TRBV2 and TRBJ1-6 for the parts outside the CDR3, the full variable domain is EPEVTQTPSHQVTQMGQEVILRCVPISNHLYFYWYRQILGQKVEFLVSFYNNEISEKSEIFDDQFSVERPDGSNFTLKIRSTKLEDSAMYFCASHQGDSPLHFGNGTRLTVT.

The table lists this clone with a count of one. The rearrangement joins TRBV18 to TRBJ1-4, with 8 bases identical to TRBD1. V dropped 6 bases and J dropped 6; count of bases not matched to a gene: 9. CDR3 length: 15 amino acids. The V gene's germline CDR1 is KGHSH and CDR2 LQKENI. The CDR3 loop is CASSRAQGGYEKLFF. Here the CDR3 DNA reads TGTGCCAGCTCTCGGGCACAGGGGGGTTATGAAAAACTGTTTTTT. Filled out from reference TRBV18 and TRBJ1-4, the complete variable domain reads NAGVMQNPRHLVRRRGQEARLRCSPMKGHSHVYWYRQLPEEGLKFMVYLQKENIIDESGMPKERFSAEFPKEGPSILRIQQVVRGDSAAYFCASSRAQGGYEKLFFGSGTQLSVL.

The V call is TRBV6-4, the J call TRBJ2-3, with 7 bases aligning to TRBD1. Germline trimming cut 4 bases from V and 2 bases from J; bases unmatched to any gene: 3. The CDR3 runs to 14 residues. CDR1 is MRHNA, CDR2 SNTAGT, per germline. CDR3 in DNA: TGTGCCAGCAGTGGGACAGGTCACACAGATACGCAGTATTTT. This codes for CASSGTGHTDTQYF.

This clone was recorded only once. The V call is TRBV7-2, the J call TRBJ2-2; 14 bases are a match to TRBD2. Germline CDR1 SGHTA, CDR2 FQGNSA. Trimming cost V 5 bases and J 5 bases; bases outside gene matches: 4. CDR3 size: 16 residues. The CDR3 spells CASSPRLAGGTGELFF. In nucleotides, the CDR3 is TGTGCCAGCAGCCCAAGACTAGCGGGGGGGACCGGGGAGCTGTTTTTT.

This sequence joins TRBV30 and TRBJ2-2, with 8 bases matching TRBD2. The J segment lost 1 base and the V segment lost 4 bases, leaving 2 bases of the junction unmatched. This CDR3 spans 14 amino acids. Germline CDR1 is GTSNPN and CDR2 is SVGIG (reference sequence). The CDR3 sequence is CAWTAGGNTGELFF. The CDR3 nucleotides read TGTGCCTGGACCGCGGGGGGGAACACCGGGGAGCTGTTTTTT.

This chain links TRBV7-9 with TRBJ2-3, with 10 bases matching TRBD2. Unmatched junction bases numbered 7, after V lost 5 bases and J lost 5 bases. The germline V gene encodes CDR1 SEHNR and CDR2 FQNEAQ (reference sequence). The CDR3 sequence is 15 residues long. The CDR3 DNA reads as TGTGCCAGCAGCCCACAGCGGGGGGGCCAAGATACGCAGTATTTT. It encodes CASSPQRGGQDTQYF.

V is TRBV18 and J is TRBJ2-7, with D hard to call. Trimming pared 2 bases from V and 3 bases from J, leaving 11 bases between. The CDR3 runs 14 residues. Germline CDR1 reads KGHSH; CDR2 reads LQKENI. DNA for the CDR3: TGTGCCAGCTCACCAAGCGACACCAACTACGAGCAGTACTTC. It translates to CASSPSDTNYEQYF.

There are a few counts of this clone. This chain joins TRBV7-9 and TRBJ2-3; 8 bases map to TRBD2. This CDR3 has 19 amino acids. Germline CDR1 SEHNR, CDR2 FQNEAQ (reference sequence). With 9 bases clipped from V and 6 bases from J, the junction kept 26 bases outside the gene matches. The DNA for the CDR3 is TGTGCCAGGGAACCCTTGGGGCCCCTTAACGGGGGGGCTAGTGATACGCAGTATTTT. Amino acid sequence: CAREPLGPLNGGASDTQYF.